A single sample gave rise to the 26 T cell receptor beta chains below, sequenced in a study of identical twins. TCRdb re-analysed the 5' RACE reads in MiXCR, keeping a single row per CDR3 protein. This sample has 350,000 to 600,000 distinct CDR3 sequences, with 13% to 15% found just once. This same sample was also taken into another study, of yellow fever vaccine responses in identical twins.

Sequenced sample: CD4+ T cells sorted from blood. These receptor sequences come from a young woman in good health.

This chain links TRBV12-3 or TRBV12-4 with TRBJ2-2, with 8 positions matching TRBD1. V dropped 5 bases and J dropped 8; count of bases not matched to a gene: 10. There are 15 residues in the CDR3. CDR3 DNA: TGTGCCAGCAGTACGTGGGACAGGCAGGGAGGGGAGCTGTTTTTT. Translated: CASSTWDRQGGELFF.

This clonotype was counted between two and nine times. This chain uses TRBV7-9 with TRBJ2-1; D is unresolved. Per germline, CDR1 SEHNR and CDR2 FQNEAQ (reference sequence). Trimming stripped 4 bases from V and 10 bases from J, with 14 bases between. The length of the CDR3 is 13 residues. CDR3 coding DNA: TGTGCCAGCAGCTCCGGGCCGAATACGGAGCAGTTCTTC. It is translated as CASSSGPNTEQFF.

This clonotype was recorded a few times. The chain employs TRBV7-2 and TRBJ1-2, with 8 bases identical to TRBD1. V dropped 1 base and J dropped 4; count of bases not matched to a gene: 5. Germline CDR1 is SGHTA and CDR2 is FQGNSA. The CDR3 length is 15 residues. The DNA of the CDR3 is TGTGCCAGCAGCTTAGGGACAGGGATCGGCTATGGCTACACCTTC. Translated: CASSLGTGIGYGYTF. Full variable domain (rest looked up from reference TRBV7-2 and TRBJ1-2): GAGVSQSPSNKVTEKGKDVELRCDPISGHTALYWYRQSLGQGLEFLIYFQGNSAPDKSGLPSDRFSAERTGGSVSTLTIQRTQQEDSAVYLCASSLGTGIGYGYTFGSGTRLTVV.

The CDR3 bases are TGTGCCAGCAGCGTAGGGATAGCGGGAGCCGGGGCCAACGTCCTGACTTTC. Its translation: CASSVGIAGAGANVLTF. This chain links TRBV9 with TRBJ2-6, with 9 bases that match TRBD2. The CDR3 length is 17 residues. Trimming took 0 bases from V and 4 from J; bases not matched to a gene: 5. Looked up from germline, CDR1 is SGDLS and CDR2 is YYNGEE.

The chain joins TRBV12-3 or TRBV12-4 to TRBJ2-3, with TRBD2 as a possible D gene (5 bases). V shed 3 bases and J shed 2 bases, with 15 bases lying between them. The CDR3 is made up of 16 amino acids. CDR3 in amino acids: CASSFYRGPVTDTQYF. CDR3 coding DNA: TGTGCCAGCAGTTTTTATAGAGGGCCCGTCACAGATACGCAGTATTTT.

V is TRBV9 and J is TRBJ2-7; D is tentatively TRBD1 or TRBD2 (5 bases each). V shed 0 bases and J shed 3 bases, with 10 bases lying between them. In germline, CDR1 is SGDLS, CDR2 YYNGEE. This CDR3 has 14 residues. Here the CDR3 DNA reads TGTGCCAGCAGCGTAGCTGGGGACGGCTACGAGCAGTACTTC. Translating gives CASSVAGDGYEQYF. Together with reference TRBV9 and TRBJ2-7, the CDR3 gives the full variable domain: DSGVTQTPKHLITATGQRVTLRCSPRSGDLSVYWYQQSLDQGLQFLIQYYNGEERAKGNILERFSAQQFPDLHSELNLSSLELGDSALYFCASSVAGDGYEQYFGPGTRLTVT.

This clonotype was detected only a few times. This sequence joins TRBV10-3 and TRBJ2-5; weak D call: TRBD1 (6 bases). The V and J ends lost 0 bases and 1 base respectively, with 12 bases between them. Germline V gives CDR1 ENHRY, CDR2 SYGVKD. CDR3 length: 16 residues. CDR3 DNA: TGTGCCATCAGTGAGTCGACGAGGGGGTCCCAAGAGACCCAGTACTTC. Protein: CAISESTRGSQETQYF.

There are many counts of this clonotype. J is TRBJ2-5 and V is TRBV10-3; weak D call: TRBD2 (6 bases). The V end was cut by 8 bases, the J end by 4 bases, with 14 bases between. The CDR3 sequence is 13 residues long. Germline CDR1 ENHRY, CDR2 SYGVKD. The CDR3 loop is CAISPVGGETQYF. As DNA, the CDR3 is TGTGCCATCTCCCCTGTCGGGGGAGAGACCCAGTACTTC.

This clonotype was counted once. CDR3 nucleotides: TGTGCCAGCAGTCGGACAGGGTCTAATTCACCCCTCCACTTT. It yields the protein CASSRTGSNSPLHF. The chain links TRBV12-3 or TRBV12-4 to TRBJ1-6; 8 positions match TRBD1. V was clipped by 5 bases and J by 6 bases; unmatched bases: 3. The CDR3 consists of 14 residues.

The chain employs TRBV7-2 and TRBJ2-4, with D possibly being TRBD2 (7 bases). The germline CDR1 and CDR2 sequences are SGHTA and FQGNSA. The CDR3 is made up of 16 amino acids. Trimming left V 0 bases short and J 1 base short, with 10 bases between. The CDR3 nucleotides read TGTGCCAGCAGCTTAGCTGGGGGGGCGGCCAAAAACATTCAGTACTTC. As protein: CASSLAGGAAKNIQYF.

This clonotype showed up just a few times. The chain joins TRBV6-2 or TRBV6-3 to TRBJ2-1; D uncertain. V lost 1 base, J lost 3 bases, and 13 bases lay in between. Germline V gene lookup returns CDR1 MNHEY and CDR2 SVGEGT. The CDR3 has 16 residues. This CDR3 reads CASSYYVELDYNEQFF. CDR3 nucleotide sequence: TGTGCCAGCAGTTACTATGTAGAGCTAGACTACAATGAGCAGTTCTTC.

The rearrangement uses TRBV5-1 and TRBJ2-7, with 8 bases that match TRBD1. The V gene's germline CDR1 is SGHRS and CDR2 YFSETQ. With 5 bases clipped from V and 5 bases from J, the junction kept 9 bases outside the gene matches. The CDR3 spans 14 residues. In nucleotides, the CDR3 is TGCGCCAGCAGAATTGAGGACAGGGCCCACGAGCAGTACTTC. Its protein product is CASRIEDRAHEQYF.

This clonotype has more than one count but fewer than ten. The rearrangement uses TRBV6-5 and TRBJ1-1; TRBD1 might be the D (5 bases). V was shortened by 7 bases and J by 4 bases, with 19 bases between the two germline ends. CDR1 and CDR2 from the germline V gene are MNHEY and SVGAGI. The CDR3 has 15 amino acids. The CDR3 DNA reads as TGTGCCAGCACTTCCCTTGCTCTTAGGGGCACTGAAGCTTTCTTT. Translation gives CASTSLALRGTEAFF.

This clonotype has ten or more counts. J is TRBJ2-7 and V is TRBV7-6; no clear D. The CDR3 has 14 residues. In germline, CDR1 is SGHVS, CDR2 FNYEAQ. Trimming cost V 5 bases and J 6 bases, with 17 bases left between them. In DNA form, the CDR3 reads TGTGCCAGCAGCCCCCGACTCGATCCGGGCGAGCAGTACTTC. Protein product: CASSPRLDPGEQYF.

This clonotype turned up a few times. The gene calls are TRBV7-8 and TRBJ2-7; TRBD2 is a possible D gene (5 bases). This CDR3 spans 12 amino acids. Germline V gene sequence: CDR1 SGHVS, CDR2 FQNEAQ. The V end lost 5 bases, the J end lost 6 bases, and 11 bases lay between the germline ends. The CDR3 protein is CASSQTRTEQYF. The DNA of the CDR3 is TGTGCCAGCAGCCAAACTAGAACCGAGCAGTACTTC.

This clonotype was picked up a small number of times. The genes are TRBV29-1 and TRBJ2-7; 8 nucleotides match TRBD1. This CDR3 spans 11 amino acids. With 5 bases clipped from V and 6 bases from J, the junction kept 3 bases outside the gene matches. Germline V gene sequence: CDR1 SQVTM, CDR2 ANQGSEA. The CDR3 DNA follows: TGCAGCGTTAGGACAGGGTCCGAGCAGTACTTC. This codes for CSVRTGSEQYF.

There are a few counts of this clonotype. The chain uses TRBV6-1 and TRBJ2-5; D gene unclear. Trimming stripped 2 bases from V and 1 base from J, with 11 bases between. This CDR3 is 15 amino acids long. CDR1 is MNHNS and CDR2 is SASEGT in the germline V gene. CDR3: CASSEWVASQETQYF. CDR3 nucleotide sequence: TGTGCCAGCAGTGAATGGGTGGCCTCCCAAGAGACCCAGTACTTC.

V is TRBV3-1 and J is TRBJ2-1; 7 nucleotides line up with TRBD1. Germline V gene data show CDR1 as LGHDT and CDR2 as YNNKEL (reference sequence). J lost 2 bases, V lost 4 bases, and 11 bases had no gene match. CDR3 size: 17 residues. The CDR3 DNA reads as TGTGCCAGCAGCCTTCGGACAGGCGGTCTGACCTACAATGAGCAGTTCTTC. Translation gives CASSLRTGGLTYNEQFF.

This clonotype has only a few counts. This chain links TRBV5-1 with TRBJ2-6, with D tentatively TRBD1 (5 bases). V was trimmed by 5 bases and J by 0 bases, leaving 15 bases between them. Germline loops: CDR1 SGHRS, CDR2 YFSETQ. This CDR3 is 17 amino acids long. CDR3 bases: TGCGCCAGCAGAGGAACAGGAACTGGCTCTGGGGCCAACGTCCTGACTTTC. Protein sequence: CASRGTGTGSGANVLTF.

The CDR3 sequence: CATSDYGSAYNEQFF. CDR3 in DNA: TGTGCCACCAGTGATTATGGCTCCGCCTACAATGAGCAGTTCTTC. This chain links TRBV24-1 with TRBJ2-1; no clear D gene. The V gene's germline CDR1 is KGHDR and CDR2 SFDVKD. Trimming shortened V by 2 bases and J by 2 bases, and 9 bases separated the two germline ends. This CDR3 has 15 amino acids.

The chain combines TRBV10-3 with TRBJ2-5; no clear D gene. The germline gives CDR1 ENHRY, CDR2 SYGVKD. The CDR3 is made up of 13 amino acids. Trimming removed 6 bases from V and 5 bases from J, with 13 bases in between. Here the CDR3 reads CAISIGVGETQYF. CDR3 nucleotides: TGTGCCATCAGCATTGGGGTCGGCGAGACCCAGTACTTC.

The chain employs TRBV5-1 and TRBJ2-1, with 13 bases that match TRBD2. Germline-derived CDR1 and CDR2 are SGHRS and YFSETQ. The CDR3 has 19 residues. With 0 bases clipped from V and 5 bases from J, the junction kept 11 bases outside the gene matches. The CDR3 DNA follows: TGCGCCAGCAGCTTGGGGGGACTAGCGGGGACAGAAAATCACAATGAGCAGTTCTTC. It specifies CASSLGGLAGTENHNEQFF.

The sample holds a few counts of this clonotype. V usage is TRBV20-1 and J usage is TRBJ2-7, with 15 bases identical to TRBD2. Germline CDR1 and CDR2: DFQATT and SNEGSKA (reference sequence). Trimming removed 1 base from V and 5 bases from J; junction bases left unmatched: 6. This CDR3 has 16 residues. Written as DNA, the CDR3 is TGCAGTGCTAGAGGGACTAGCGGGGGGGCATGGAACGAGCAGTACTTC. Translation gives CSARGTSGGAWNEQYF.

The gene calls are TRBV28 and TRBJ2-3; no reliable D call. The CDR3 sequence is 12 residues long. Trimming took off 7 bases at V and 7 bases at J, with 12 bases between the two ends. Looked up from germline, CDR1 is MDHEN and CDR2 is SYDVKM. CDR3 sequence reads: CASTSTPNTQYF. The CDR3 DNA follows: TGTGCCAGCACCTCGACACCAAATACGCAGTATTTT.

This clonotype showed up many times. This chain uses TRBV5-1 with TRBJ2-5, with TRBD1 as a possible D gene (5 bases). Per the germline V gene, CDR1 is SGHRS and CDR2 is YFSETQ. The CDR3 spans 14 residues. Trimming removed 0 bases from V and 5 bases from J, with 11 bases in between. The CDR3 sequence: CASSLVPGKETQYF. The CDR3 DNA reads as TGCGCCAGCAGCTTGGTTCCAGGGAAGGAGACCCAGTACTTC.

The rearrangement joins TRBV4-3 to TRBJ2-1; the match to TRBD2 covers 7 bases. This CDR3 is built from 16 residues. Germline V gene data show CDR1 as LGHNA and CDR2 as YSLEER. Germline trimming cut 1 base from V and 0 bases from J; bases unmatched to any gene: 3. This chain's CDR3 is CASSQGASGSYNEQFF. The DNA for the CDR3 is TGCGCCAGCAGCCAAGGCGCTAGCGGCTCCTACAATGAGCAGTTCTTC.